Listed here are 3 T cell receptor beta chains from one sample, sequenced in a study of shared clonotypes between healthy human individuals. CD8 cells regarded as naive lacked CD45RO, were positively chosen for CCR7, and omitted terminally differentiated effector memory CD45RA+ cells. The method was immunoSEQ multiplex PCR; TCRdb's version includes in-frame clones alone and lacks a portion of them. The sample records around 620,000 clones, 95% being singletons. The sample was naive CD8+ T cells sorted from blood. The receptors originated from a young woman in good health.

The chain carries TRBV9 and TRBJ2-5; TRBD2 matches at 11 bases. The CDR3 runs to 16 residues. Germline V gene sequence: CDR1 SGDLS, CDR2 YYNGEE. Germline trimming cut 0 bases from V and 4 bases from J; bases unmatched to any gene: 5. This CDR3 is CASSVEGLAGGETQYF. The CDR3, as DNA: TGTGCCAGCAGCGTAGAGGGGCTAGCGGGAGGAGAGACCCAGTACTTC.

This clone was detected once. J is TRBJ2-7 and V is TRBV4-1; D is possibly TRBD2 (5 bases). This CDR3 comprises 13 residues. Looked up from germline, CDR1 is MGHRA and CDR2 is YSYEKL. V gave up 5 bases and J gave up 4 bases, with 12 bases separating them. As DNA, the CDR3 is TGCGCCAGCAGCTACCTTGAGGGTTACGAGCAGTACTTC. Residues: CASSYLEGYEQYF.

Worth noting for this clone: Within the sample, other DNA sequences also encode this same CDR3. The J gene is TRBJ1-1, the V gene TRBV4-1; D gene unclear. Germline assignment: CDR1 MGHRA and CDR2 YSYEKL. This CDR3 is 13 amino acids long. The ends were cut back, 3 bases at V and 0 bases at J, with 5 bases in the middle. The DNA of the CDR3 is TGCGCCAGCAGCCAGGGAATGAACACTGAAGCTTTCTTT. The encoded protein is CASSQGMNTEAFF.